This T cell receptor (beta chain) stems from a study of T cells after yellow fever vaccination. Findings and limits, study-wide: Primary-vaccination clones mostly resurfaced post-booster (96% CD4, about 87% CD8).

Germline V lookup: CDR1 SGHDT, CDR2 YYEEEE. V gave up 1 base and J gave up 8 bases, with 15 bases separating them. The length of the CDR3 is 15 residues. This clonotype has a count of ten or more. What it binds is not known. UMIs were added to TCR cDNA along with a universal primer site when it was made by 5'RACE template switching. TCRdb re-called the 5' RACE reads with MiXCR, one entry per CDR3 protein. The table has a few hundred thousand distinct CDR3 sequences, about 6.6% seen once. This receptor was obtained from a man younger than 30 who received the YFV17D yellow fever vaccine. The sequences come from PBMCs, collected about 49 days after the first yellow fever vaccination. The J gene is TRBJ2-2, the V gene TRBV5-6, with D possibly matching TRBD1 (5 bases). The CDR3 protein is CASSLFQAPGGELFF. The CDR3 region has the DNA TGTGCCAGCAGCTTGTTCCAGGCCCCAGGGGGGGAGCTGTTTTTT.